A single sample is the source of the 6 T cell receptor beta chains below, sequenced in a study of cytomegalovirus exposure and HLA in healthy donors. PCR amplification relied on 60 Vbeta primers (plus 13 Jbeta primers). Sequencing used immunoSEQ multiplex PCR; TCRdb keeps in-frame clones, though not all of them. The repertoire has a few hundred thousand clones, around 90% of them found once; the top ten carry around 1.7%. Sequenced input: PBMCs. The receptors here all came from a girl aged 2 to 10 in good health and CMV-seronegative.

The CDR3 is CASRLYGMTGELFF. CDR3 coding DNA: TGTGCCAGCAGGCTATACGGGATGACCGGGGAGCTGTTTTTT. The chain links TRBV2 to TRBJ2-2; TRBD2 is a possible D gene (5 bases). V was shortened by 6 bases and J by 5 bases, with 13 bases between the two germline ends. The length of the CDR3 is 14 residues. Germline values: CDR1 SNHLY, CDR2 FYNNEI.

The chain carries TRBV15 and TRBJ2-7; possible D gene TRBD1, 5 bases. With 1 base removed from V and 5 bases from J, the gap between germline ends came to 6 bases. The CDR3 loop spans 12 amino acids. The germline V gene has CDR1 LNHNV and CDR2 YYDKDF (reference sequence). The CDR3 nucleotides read TGTGCCACCAGCAGAGTAGGGGACGAGCAGTACTTC. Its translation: CATSRVGDEQYF.

The CDR3: CASSETGTGSPTDTQYF. The CDR3 nucleotides read TGTGCCAGCAGTGAAACCGGGACAGGGAGCCCCACAGATACGCAGTATTTT. The chain recombines TRBV6-4 with TRBJ2-3; 9 bases match TRBD1. Germline-derived CDR1 and CDR2 are MRHNA and SNTAGT. This CDR3 region has 17 residues. The V gene end was trimmed by 3 bases and the J gene end by 2 bases; junction bases not matched to a gene: 9.

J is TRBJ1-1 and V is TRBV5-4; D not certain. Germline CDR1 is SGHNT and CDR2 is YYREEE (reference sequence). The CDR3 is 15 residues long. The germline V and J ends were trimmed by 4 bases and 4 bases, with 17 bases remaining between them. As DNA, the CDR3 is TGTGCCAGCAGCGTACGTCCCTCCCCGGGCACTGAAGCTTTCTTT. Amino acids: CASSVRPSPGTEAFF. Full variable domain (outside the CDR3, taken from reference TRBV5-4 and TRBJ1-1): ETGVTQSPTHLIKTRGQQVTLRCSSQSGHNTVSWYQQALGQGPQFIFQYYREEENGRGNFPPRFSGLQFPNYSSELNVNALELDDSALYLCASSVRPSPGTEAFFGQGTRLTVV.

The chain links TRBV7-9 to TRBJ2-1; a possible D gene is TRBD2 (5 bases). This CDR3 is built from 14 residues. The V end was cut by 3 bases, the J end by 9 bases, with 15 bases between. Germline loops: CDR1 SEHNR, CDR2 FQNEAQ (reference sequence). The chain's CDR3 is CASSFSETLGEQFF. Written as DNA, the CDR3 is TGTGCCAGCAGCTTTAGCGAGACGCTGGGTGAGCAGTTCTTC.

CDR3 sequence reads: CASSLESTGGRQPQHF. DNA for the CDR3: TGTGCCAGCAGCTTGGAGTCCACAGGGGGGAGGCAGCCCCAGCATTTT. The chain links TRBV5-8 to TRBJ1-5, with 8 bases matching TRBD1. The V gene's germline CDR1 is SGHTS and CDR2 YDEGEE. This CDR3 has 16 residues. The V and J ends lost 0 bases and 7 bases, in that order; junction bases with no gene match: 9. Drawing the rest from reference TRBV5-8 and TRBJ1-5, the complete variable domain is EAGVTQSPTHLIKTRGQQATLRCSPISGHTSVYWYQQALGLGLQFLLWYDEGEERNRGNFPPRFSGRQFPNYSSELNVNALELEDSALYLCASSLESTGGRQPQHFGDGTRLSIL.